A single sample is the source of the 19 T cell receptor beta chains below, sequenced in a study of beta chain features in type 1 diabetes. The isolated RNA, all of it, was reverse transcribed, so expressed TCRB transcripts were what got sequenced. Only in-frame clones appear in the TCRdb table, and some are missing; sequencing was by immunoSEQ multiplex PCR. The table has around 240,000 clones, roughly two thirds seen once. Material: naive CD4+ T cells from blood. These receptors came from a man aged 25-40 years in good health.

V usage is TRBV18 and J usage is TRBJ1-6, with 7 bases aligning to TRBD1. The ends lost 3 bases at V and 5 bases at J; junction bases unmatched: 4. The CDR3 is 15 amino acids. The V gene's germline CDR1 is KGHSH and CDR2 LQKENI. As DNA, the CDR3 is TGTGCCAGCTCACCTACAACAGGGGATAATTCACCCCTCCACTTT. This sequence encodes CASSPTTGDNSPLHF.

CDR3 in amino acids: CASRRDRGWLGAQHF. DNA for the CDR3: TGCGCCAGCAGACGGGACAGGGGATGGCTTGGAGCCCAGCATTTT. The chain carries TRBV23-1 and TRBJ1-5, with 10 bases fitting TRBD1. TRBV23-1 is marked as an open reading frame, function uncertain. J was trimmed by 11 bases and V by 6 bases; bases with no gene match: 13. The CDR3 is 15 residues long.

This rearrangement joins TRBV7-2 to TRBJ2-2; TRBD1 is a possible D gene (6 bases). Looked up from germline, CDR1 is SGHTA and CDR2 is FQGNSA. This CDR3 has 16 residues. The germline V and J ends were trimmed by 4 bases and 0 bases, with 12 bases remaining between them. CDR3 residues: CASSSRQAPNTGELFF. The CDR3 nucleotides are TGTGCCAGCAGCTCCAGACAGGCGCCGAACACCGGGGAGCTGTTTTTT.

V is TRBV7-6 and J is TRBJ2-1; 10 bases map to TRBD1. The CDR3 sequence is 16 residues long. CDR1 SGHVS and CDR2 FNYEAQ come from the germline V gene. J lost 6 bases, V lost 5 bases, and 10 bases had no gene match. CDR3 nucleotides: TGTGCCAGCAGCAGCGCCGGGACAGGGGCTGGCAATGAGCAGTTCTTC. Protein: CASSSAGTGAGNEQFF.

This clone is a singleton in its sample. Other nucleotide sequences from this sample produce the same CDR3. The rearrangement uses TRBV7-2 and TRBJ2-1; D gene ambiguous. Trimming pared 0 bases from V and 5 bases from J, leaving 5 bases between. Germline lookup yields CDR1 SGHTA and CDR2 FQGNSA. The CDR3 is made up of 13 amino acids. The DNA of the CDR3 is TGTGCCAGCAGCTTAGCGCGAGACAATGAGCAGTTCTTC. It encodes CASSLARDNEQFF.

This clone was picked up one time. The V gene is TRBV7-2, the J gene TRBJ2-7, with D perhaps TRBD2 (6 bases). The germline V gene encodes CDR1 SGHTA and CDR2 FQGNSA. The CDR3 totals 15 residues. V was pared by 5 bases and J by 5 bases, with 19 bases between. The CDR3 DNA reads as TGTGCCAGCAGCCCCTCTCGCCCGGGACTCCACGAGCAGTACTTC. Amino acid sequence: CASSPSRPGLHEQYF.

The V call is TRBV11-2, the J call TRBJ2-1; tentative D call: TRBD1 (5 bases). CDR3 length: 14 amino acids. In germline, CDR1 is SGHAT, CDR2 FQNNGV. Trimming left V 7 bases short and J 0 bases short, with 10 bases between. CDR3 protein: CASNKDSSYNEQFF. In DNA, the CDR3 is TGTGCCAGCAACAAAGACAGCTCCTACAATGAGCAGTTCTTC.

The chain uses TRBV9 and TRBJ2-3; TRBD2 agrees at 10 bases. V was clipped by 2 bases and J by 6 bases; unmatched bases: 9. The CDR3 is made up of 16 amino acids. From germline, CDR1 is SGDLS and CDR2 YYNGEE. The CDR3 loop is CASSVLVAGGGDTQYF. CDR3 sequence (DNA): TGTGCCAGCAGCGTCCTGGTAGCGGGAGGCGGGGATACGCAGTATTTT. Complete variable domain (other parts from reference TRBV9 and TRBJ2-3): DSGVTQTPKHLITATGQRVTLRCSPRSGDLSVYWYQQSLDQGLQFLIQYYNGEERAKGNILERFSAQQFPDLHSELNLSSLELGDSALYFCASSVLVAGGGDTQYFGPGTRLTVL.

The J gene is TRBJ2-7, the V gene TRBV30; the D gene is possibly TRBD2 (5 bases). This CDR3 is 16 amino acids long. Germline CDR1 GTSNPN, CDR2 SVGIG (reference sequence). V shed 0 bases and J shed 6 bases, with 21 bases lying between them. The CDR3 DNA is TGTGCCTGGAGTGTAGGTTGGCCTAAAAGCAGCGGCGAGCAGTACTTC. Its protein is CAWSVGWPKSSGEQYF.

The rearrangement uses TRBV7-6 and TRBJ2-3, with D uncertain. V dropped 1 base and J dropped 0 bases, with 2 bases sitting between them. Germline V lookup: CDR1 SGHVS, CDR2 FNYEAQ. This CDR3 has 13 residues. Written as DNA, the CDR3 is TGTGCCAGCAGCTTAGTGAGCACAGATACGCAGTATTTT. It specifies CASSLVSTDTQYF. Full variable domain (outside the CDR3, taken from reference TRBV7-6 and TRBJ2-3): GAGVSQSPRYKVTKRGQDVALRCDPISGHVSLYWYRQALGQGPEFLTYFNYEAQQDKSGLPNDRFSAERPEGSISTLTIQRTEQRDSAMYRCASSLVSTDTQYFGPGTRLTVL.

V gene TRBV7-2 combines with J gene TRBJ2-7; D may be TRBD2 (6 bases). CDR1 and CDR2 from the germline V gene are SGHTA and FQGNSA. The CDR3 length is 16 residues. V was pared by 0 bases and J by 2 bases, with 14 bases between. The CDR3 DNA reads TGTGCCAGCAGCTTAGCGGGGGGAGCATTTCCCTACGAGCAGTACTTC. Translated: CASSLAGGAFPYEQYF.

The chain combines TRBV7-9 with TRBJ2-5; 9 bases map to TRBD2. Trimming at V came to 5 bases and at J to 1 base, leaving 2 bases not matched to a gene. From germline, CDR1 is SEHNR and CDR2 FQNEAQ (reference sequence). The CDR3 runs to 14 residues. The chain's CDR3 is CASSMREGQETQYF. DNA for the CDR3: TGTGCCAGCAGCATGCGGGAGGGCCAAGAGACCCAGTACTTC.

This sequence joins TRBV4-1 and TRBJ2-5; D gene ambiguous. The J call may be in error: the DNA end matches TRBJ2-7 better. Germline values: CDR1 MGHRA, CDR2 YSYEKL. The CDR3 totals 14 residues. Here the CDR3 reads CASSQDPRRDEQYF. The DNA of the CDR3 is TGCGCCAGCAGCCAAGATCCTCGCCGGGACGAGCAGTACTTC.

The chain carries TRBV30 and TRBJ2-7, with 9 bases that match TRBD1. Germline V gene sequence: CDR1 GTSNPN, CDR2 SVGIG (reference sequence). This CDR3 contains 16 residues. V shed 3 bases, J shed 1 base, and the junction held 10 bases outside the gene matches. In DNA form, the CDR3 reads TGTGCCTGGAGCGCCTCCAGGACAGGGGAATCCTACGAGCAGTACTTC. This translates into CAWSASRTGESYEQYF.

The rearrangement joins TRBV7-2 to TRBJ2-7; no clear D gene. The CDR3 extends over 13 amino acids. The germline V gene encodes CDR1 SGHTA and CDR2 FQGNSA. V gave up 0 bases and J gave up 2 bases, with 5 bases separating them. The CDR3 DNA reads as TGTGCCAGCAGCTTAGCGTCAGCCTACGAGCAGTACTTC. Encoded protein: CASSLASAYEQYF.

This clone appeared a single time. For the CDR3, the DNA is TGTGCCAGCAGCTTAATCCCCAGCGGGGGCGAGCAGTACTTC. It is translated as CASSLIPSGGEQYF. This chain connects TRBV7-2 to TRBJ2-7; 8 bases are a match to TRBD2. After removal of 2 bases from V and 6 bases from J, the junction contained 6 bases not matched to a gene. The germline CDR1 and CDR2 sequences are SGHTA and FQGNSA. This CDR3 has 14 amino acids.

V gene TRBV29-1 combines with J gene TRBJ2-3, with TRBD2 matching 9 bases. CDR1 and CDR2 (germline): SQVTM, ANQGSEA. The CDR3 is 15 residues long. V gave up 2 bases and J gave up 2 bases; unmatched junction bases: 5. CDR3: CSVESSGGSTDTQYF. Written as DNA, the CDR3 is TGCAGCGTTGAAAGCAGCGGGGGGTCCACAGATACGCAGTATTTT.

This clone was found a few times. Other DNA sequences from this sample encode an identical CDR3 as well. This chain connects TRBV20-1 to TRBJ2-3, with D hard to call. The CDR3 has 10 residues. The germline V gene encodes CDR1 DFQATT and CDR2 SNEGSKA (reference sequence). The V and J ends lost 3 bases and 6 bases respectively, with 4 bases between them. The CDR3 nucleotides are TGCAGTGCTAGGGGTGATACGCAGTATTTT. Protein sequence: CSARGDTQYF.

The chain employs TRBV29-1 and TRBJ2-5; 9 nucleotides align to TRBD2. The trim removed 4 bases at V and 5 bases at J, leaving 8 bases unmatched. This CDR3 is built from 14 residues. From germline, CDR1 is SQVTM and CDR2 ANQGSEA. CDR3 protein: CSVGGRARRETQYF. The CDR3 nucleotides are TGCAGCGTTGGCGGGAGGGCCAGAAGGGAGACCCAGTACTTC.